This T cell receptor beta chain was recorded in a study of spatial heterogeneity in lung cancer (dated by TCRdb to about 2019). Broadly, across the study: Beta-chain transcripts were consistently detected in greater numbers than alpha-chain transcripts, which likely reflected higher beta-chain transcript abundance. In the raw uncorrected reads, each unique combination of TCR and UMI appeared on average more than ten times. In non-small cell lung cancer, the study made a quantitative comparison of TCR alpha and beta repertoires among multiple tumor regions, matched nontumor lung and blood. Nonsynonymous mutation counts, determined by whole-exome sequencing of tumor tissue, were related to features of the TCR repertoire. Both alpha and beta chains were TCR-sequenced in a few hundred tumor regions, about 69 matched nontumor lung samples and around 54 PBMC samples obtained at surgery. The paper as a whole reports these results and caveats: Confirming at a functional level the hypothesis that regional TCRs recognize regional mutations was considered to require additional single-cell paired TCR alpha and beta sequencing. Ubiquitous expanded tumor TCRs were found in blood more often at tumor resection than at routine follow-up.

This clonotype was found many times. This clone's antigen is unknown. Qualities for individual bases were not recorded, and no much larger clone is one base off. The label giving this sample's time point can be read as: sample taken at primary tumor resection. Without any cell sorting, TCR sequencing was performed on whole RNA extracted either from tumor and nontumor lung tissue or from cryopreserved PBMC samples. The donors were 65 to 90 patients from the lung TRACERx cohort who had early-stage, untreated non-small cell lung cancer. Only patients for whom sufficient RNA was available from at least two tumor regions were selected for TCR sequencing. Library construction relied on 5' RACE. TCRdb shows the sequencer as NextSeq 500. To allow correction of PCR and sequencing errors, the TCR library protocol tagged every TCR cDNA molecule with a unique molecular identifier. As for the original processing: TCR identification, UMI-based error correction and CDR3 extraction were performed with Decombinator tools. Expanded TCRs were defined as those above a frequency of 2 per 1,000, corresponding to the top 1% of the tumor frequency distribution. Renyi diversity was calculated using the R vegan package after each repertoire was subsampled 100 times to 5,000 TCRs. CDR3 similarity networks were built from amino acid triplet string-kernel similarity, with CDR3s being connected when pairwise similarity was above 0.82. TCRdb reanalyzed the raw reads on its own, using fastp at Q25 for trimming and MiXCR for clone calling, and kept in-frame beta chains. CDR3 protein duplicates are merged, each entry listing the most common genes and DNA. These V and J calls are TCRdb output, not the study's own analysis. The sample data list approximately 44,000 distinct CDR3 sequences, and 12% of these were observed just once. Around 39% of the sample belongs to the ten largest clones.

This TCR came from a female donor with early-stage non-small cell lung cancer. The sample in question was PBMCs, obtained at surgery.

For the CDR3, the sequence is CASSQAGGVGANVLTF. Here is the DNA: TGTGCCAGCAGCCAAGCGGGAGGGGTTGGGGCCAACGTCCTGACTTTC. Recombination joined TRBV3-1 with TRBJ2-6; 8 central nucleotides agree with TRBD2. Reading the germline V gene (reference sequence) gives CDR1 LGHDT and CDR2 YNNKEL. The CDR3 runs 16 residues from the cysteine to the phenylalanine. The entry retains the CDR3 DNA only, 48 bases that are in frame from base 1. V is trimmed back by 1 base and J by 3 bases, and the junction contains 2 bases that no gene match accounts for.